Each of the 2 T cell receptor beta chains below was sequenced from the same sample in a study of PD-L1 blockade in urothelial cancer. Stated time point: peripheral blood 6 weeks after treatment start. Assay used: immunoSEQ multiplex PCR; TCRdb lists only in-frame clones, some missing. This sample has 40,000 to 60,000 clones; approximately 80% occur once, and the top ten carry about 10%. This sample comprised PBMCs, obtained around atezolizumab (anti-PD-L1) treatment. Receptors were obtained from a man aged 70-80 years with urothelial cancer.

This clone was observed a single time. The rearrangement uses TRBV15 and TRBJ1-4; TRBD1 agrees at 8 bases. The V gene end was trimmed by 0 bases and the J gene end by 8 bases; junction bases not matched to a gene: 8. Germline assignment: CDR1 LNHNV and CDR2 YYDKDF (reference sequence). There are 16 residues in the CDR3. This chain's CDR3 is CATSRDMTGAKEKLFF. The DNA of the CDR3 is TGTGCCACCAGCAGAGACATGACAGGGGCGAAGGAAAAACTGTTTTTT.

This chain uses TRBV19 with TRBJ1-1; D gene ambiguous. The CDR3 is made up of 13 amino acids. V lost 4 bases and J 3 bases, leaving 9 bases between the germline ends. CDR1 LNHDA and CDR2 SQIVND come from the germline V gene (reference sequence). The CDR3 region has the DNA TGTGCCAGTAGTAAGCAGGAACACACTGAAGCTTTCTTT. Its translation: CASSKQEHTEAFF. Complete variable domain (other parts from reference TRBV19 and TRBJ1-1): DGGITQSPKYLFRKEGQNVTLSCEQNLNHDAMYWYRQDPGQGLRLIYYSQIVNDFQKGDIAEGYSVSREKKESFPLTVTSAQKNPTAFYLCASSKQEHTEAFFGQGTRLTVV.